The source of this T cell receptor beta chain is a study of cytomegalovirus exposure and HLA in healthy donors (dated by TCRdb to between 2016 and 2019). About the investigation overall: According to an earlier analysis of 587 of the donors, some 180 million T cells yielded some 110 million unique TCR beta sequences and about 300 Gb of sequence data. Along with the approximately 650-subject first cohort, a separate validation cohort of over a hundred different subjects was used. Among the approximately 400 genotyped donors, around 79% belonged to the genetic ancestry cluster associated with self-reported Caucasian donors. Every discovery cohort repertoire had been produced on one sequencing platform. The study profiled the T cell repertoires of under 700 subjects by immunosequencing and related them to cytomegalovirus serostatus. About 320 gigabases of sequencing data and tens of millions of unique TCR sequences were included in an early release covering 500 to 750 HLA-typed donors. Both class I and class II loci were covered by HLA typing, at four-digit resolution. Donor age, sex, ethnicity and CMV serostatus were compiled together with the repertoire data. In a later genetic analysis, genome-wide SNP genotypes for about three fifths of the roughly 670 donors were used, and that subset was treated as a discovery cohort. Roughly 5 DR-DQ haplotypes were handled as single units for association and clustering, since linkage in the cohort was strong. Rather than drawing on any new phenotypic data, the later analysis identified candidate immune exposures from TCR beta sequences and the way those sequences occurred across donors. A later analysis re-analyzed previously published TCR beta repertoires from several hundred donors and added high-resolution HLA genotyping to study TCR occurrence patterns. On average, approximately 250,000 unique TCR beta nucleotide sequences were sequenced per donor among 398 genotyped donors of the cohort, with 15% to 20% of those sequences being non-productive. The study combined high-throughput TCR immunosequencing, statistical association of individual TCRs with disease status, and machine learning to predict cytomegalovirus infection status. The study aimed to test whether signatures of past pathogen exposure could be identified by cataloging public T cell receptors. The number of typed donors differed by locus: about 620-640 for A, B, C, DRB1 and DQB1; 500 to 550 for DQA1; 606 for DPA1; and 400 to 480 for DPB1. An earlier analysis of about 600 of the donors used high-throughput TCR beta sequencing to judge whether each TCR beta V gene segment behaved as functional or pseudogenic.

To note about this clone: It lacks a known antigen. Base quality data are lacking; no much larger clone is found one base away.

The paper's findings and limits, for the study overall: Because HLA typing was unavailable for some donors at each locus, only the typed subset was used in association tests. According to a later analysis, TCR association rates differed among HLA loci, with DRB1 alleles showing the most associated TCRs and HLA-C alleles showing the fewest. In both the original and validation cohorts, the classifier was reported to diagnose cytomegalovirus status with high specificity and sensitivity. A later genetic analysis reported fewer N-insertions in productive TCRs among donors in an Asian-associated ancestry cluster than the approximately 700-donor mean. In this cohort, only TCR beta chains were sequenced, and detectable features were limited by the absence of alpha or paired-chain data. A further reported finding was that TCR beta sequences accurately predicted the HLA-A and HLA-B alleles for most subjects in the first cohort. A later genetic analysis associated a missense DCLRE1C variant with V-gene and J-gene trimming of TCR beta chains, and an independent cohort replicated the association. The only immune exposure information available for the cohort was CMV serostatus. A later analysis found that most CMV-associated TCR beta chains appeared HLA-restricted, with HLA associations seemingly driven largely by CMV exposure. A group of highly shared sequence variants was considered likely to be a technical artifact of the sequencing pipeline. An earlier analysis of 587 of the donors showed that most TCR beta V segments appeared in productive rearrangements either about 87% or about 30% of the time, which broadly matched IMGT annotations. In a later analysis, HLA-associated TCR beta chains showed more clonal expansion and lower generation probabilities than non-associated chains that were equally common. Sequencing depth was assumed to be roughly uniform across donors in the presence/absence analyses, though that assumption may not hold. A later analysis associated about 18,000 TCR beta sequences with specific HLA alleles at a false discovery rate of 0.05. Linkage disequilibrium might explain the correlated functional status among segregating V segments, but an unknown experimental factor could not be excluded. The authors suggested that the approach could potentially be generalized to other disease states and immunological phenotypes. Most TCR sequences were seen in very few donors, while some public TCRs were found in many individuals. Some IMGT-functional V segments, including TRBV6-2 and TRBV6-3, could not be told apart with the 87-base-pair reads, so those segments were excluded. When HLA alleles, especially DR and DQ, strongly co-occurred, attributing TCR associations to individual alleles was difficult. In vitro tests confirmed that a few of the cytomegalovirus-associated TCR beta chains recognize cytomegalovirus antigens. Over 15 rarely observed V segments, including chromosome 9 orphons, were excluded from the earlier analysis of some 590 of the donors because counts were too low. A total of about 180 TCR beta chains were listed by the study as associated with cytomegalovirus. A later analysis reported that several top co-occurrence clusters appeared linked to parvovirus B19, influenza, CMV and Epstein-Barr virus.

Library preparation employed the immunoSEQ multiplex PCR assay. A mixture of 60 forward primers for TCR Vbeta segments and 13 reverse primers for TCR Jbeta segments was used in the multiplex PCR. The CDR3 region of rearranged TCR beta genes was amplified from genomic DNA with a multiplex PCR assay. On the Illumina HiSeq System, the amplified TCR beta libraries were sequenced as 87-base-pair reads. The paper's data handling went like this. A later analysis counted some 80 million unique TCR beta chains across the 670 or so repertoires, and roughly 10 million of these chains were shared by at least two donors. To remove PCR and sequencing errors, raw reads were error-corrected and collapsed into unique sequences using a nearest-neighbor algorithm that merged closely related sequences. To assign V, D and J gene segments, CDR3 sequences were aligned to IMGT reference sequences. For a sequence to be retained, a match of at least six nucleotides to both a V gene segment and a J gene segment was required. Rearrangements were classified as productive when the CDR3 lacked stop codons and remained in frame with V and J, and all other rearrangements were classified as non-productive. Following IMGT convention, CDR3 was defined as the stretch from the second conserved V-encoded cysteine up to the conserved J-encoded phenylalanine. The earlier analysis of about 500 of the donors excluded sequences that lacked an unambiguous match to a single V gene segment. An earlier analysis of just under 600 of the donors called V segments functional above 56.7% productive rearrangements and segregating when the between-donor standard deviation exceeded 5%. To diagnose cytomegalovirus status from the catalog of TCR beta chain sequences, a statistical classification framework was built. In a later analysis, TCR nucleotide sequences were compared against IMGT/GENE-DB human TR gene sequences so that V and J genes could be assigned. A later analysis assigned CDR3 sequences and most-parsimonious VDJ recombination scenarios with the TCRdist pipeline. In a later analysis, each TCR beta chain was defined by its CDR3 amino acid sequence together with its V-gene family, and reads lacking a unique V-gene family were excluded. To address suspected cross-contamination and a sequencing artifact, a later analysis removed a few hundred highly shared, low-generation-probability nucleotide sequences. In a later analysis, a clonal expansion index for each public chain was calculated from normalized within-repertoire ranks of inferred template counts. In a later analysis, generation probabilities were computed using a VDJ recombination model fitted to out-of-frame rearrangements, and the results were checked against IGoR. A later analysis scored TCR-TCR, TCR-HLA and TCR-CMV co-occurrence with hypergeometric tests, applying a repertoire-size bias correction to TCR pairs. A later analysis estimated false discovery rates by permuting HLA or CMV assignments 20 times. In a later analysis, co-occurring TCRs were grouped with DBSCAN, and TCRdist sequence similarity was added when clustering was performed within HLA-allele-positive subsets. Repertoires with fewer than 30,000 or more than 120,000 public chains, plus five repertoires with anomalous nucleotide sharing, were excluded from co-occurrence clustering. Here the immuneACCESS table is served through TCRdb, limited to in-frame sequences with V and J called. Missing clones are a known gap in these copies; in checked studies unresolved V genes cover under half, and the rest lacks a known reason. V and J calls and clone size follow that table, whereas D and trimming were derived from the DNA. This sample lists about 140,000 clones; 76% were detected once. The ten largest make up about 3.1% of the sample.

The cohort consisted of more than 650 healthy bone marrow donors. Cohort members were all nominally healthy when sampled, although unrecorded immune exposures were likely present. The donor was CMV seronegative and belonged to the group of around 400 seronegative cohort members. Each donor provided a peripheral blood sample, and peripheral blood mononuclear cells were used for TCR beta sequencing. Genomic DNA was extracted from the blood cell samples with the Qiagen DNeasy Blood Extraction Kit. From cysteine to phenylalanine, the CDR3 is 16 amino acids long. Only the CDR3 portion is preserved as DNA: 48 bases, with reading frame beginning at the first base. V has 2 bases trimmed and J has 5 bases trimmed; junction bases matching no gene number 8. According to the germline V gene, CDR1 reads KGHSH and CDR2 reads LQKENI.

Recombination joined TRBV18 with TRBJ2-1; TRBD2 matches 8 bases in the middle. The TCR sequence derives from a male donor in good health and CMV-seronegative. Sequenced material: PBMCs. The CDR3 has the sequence CASSPWEAGENNEQFF. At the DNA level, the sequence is TGTGCCAGCTCACCATGGGAAGCGGGAGAGAACAATGAGCAGTTCTTC.